The present T cell receptor beta chain was sequenced within a study of cytomegalovirus exposure and HLA in healthy donors. Whole-study findings and limits: Within the 120 validation repertoires, first-cohort TCR clusters tended to co-occur, according to a later analysis. Testing in vitro showed a few CMV-associated chains specific for CMV antigens.

Assay used: immunoSEQ multiplex PCR; TCRdb lists only in-frame clones, some missing. The profile shows about 110,000 clones, 70% to 90% of them singletons. V shed 1 base and J 8 bases; nucleotides not matched to a gene: 6. CDR1 and CDR2 from the germline V gene are LNHNV and YYDKDF (reference sequence). This CDR3 contains 15 residues. As to this clone: Its specificity is unknown.

The chain carries TRBV15 and TRBJ2-1; 9 bases align to TRBD1. The source of this sequence is a woman between 18 and 30 years old in good health and CMV-seronegative. Specimen: PBMCs. DNA for the CDR3: TGTGCCACCAGCAGAGGGACAGGGGAAGGCGATGAGCAGTTCTTC. It yields the protein CATSRGTGEGDEQFF.